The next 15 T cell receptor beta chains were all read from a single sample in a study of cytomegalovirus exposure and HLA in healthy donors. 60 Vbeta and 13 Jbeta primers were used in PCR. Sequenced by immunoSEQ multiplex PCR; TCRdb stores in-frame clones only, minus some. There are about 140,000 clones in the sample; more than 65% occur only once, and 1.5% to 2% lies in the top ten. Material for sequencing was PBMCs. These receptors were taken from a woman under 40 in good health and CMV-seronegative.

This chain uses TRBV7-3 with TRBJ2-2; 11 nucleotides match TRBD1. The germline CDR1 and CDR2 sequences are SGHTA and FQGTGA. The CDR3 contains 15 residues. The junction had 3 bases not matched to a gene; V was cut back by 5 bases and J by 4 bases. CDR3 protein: CASSPGTGGTGELFF. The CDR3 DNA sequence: TGTGCCAGCAGCCCCGGGACAGGGGGCACCGGGGAGCTGTTTTTT.

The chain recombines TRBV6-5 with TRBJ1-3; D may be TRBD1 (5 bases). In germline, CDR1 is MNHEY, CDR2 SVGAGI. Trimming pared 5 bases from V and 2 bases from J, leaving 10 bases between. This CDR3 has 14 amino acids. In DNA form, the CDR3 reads TGTGCCAGCAGTGGGGGGGGGACTGGAAACACCATATATTTT. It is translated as CASSGGGTGNTIYF.

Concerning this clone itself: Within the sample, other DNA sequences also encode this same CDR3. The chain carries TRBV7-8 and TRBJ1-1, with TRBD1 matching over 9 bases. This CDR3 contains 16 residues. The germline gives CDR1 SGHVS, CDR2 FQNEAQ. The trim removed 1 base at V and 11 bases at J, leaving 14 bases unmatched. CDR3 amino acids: CASSLVPGQGERRAFF. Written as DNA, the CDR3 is TGTGCCAGCAGCTTAGTCCCGGGACAGGGAGAGAGGAGGGCTTTCTTT.

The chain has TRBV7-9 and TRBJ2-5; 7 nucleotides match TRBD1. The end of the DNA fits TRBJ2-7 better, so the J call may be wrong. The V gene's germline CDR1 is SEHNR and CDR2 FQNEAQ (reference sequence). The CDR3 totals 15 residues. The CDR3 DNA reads TGTGCCAGCAGCTTAGGGGTCGGGCAGGGGGACGAGCAGTACTTC. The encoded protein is CASSLGVGQGDEQYF.

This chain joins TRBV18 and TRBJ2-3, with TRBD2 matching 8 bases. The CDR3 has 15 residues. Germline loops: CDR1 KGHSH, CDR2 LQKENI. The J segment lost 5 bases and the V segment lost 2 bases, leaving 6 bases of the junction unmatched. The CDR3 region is CASSPSGGALDTQYF. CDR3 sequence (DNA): TGTGCCAGCTCACCATCCGGGGGGGCGCTAGATACGCAGTATTTT. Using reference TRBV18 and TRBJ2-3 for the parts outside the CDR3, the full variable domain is NAGVMQNPRHLVRRRGQEARLRCSPMKGHSHVYWYRQLPEEGLKFMVYLQKENIIDESGMPKERFSAEFPKEGPSILRIQQVVRGDSAAYFCASSPSGGALDTQYFGPGTRLTVL.

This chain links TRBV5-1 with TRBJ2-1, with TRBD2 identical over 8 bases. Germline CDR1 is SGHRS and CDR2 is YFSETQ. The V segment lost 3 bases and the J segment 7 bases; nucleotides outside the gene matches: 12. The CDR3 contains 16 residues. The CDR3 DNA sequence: TGCGCCAGCAGCTCAGGGGTAGCGGGATATGGGAATGAGCAGTTCTTC. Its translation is CASSSGVAGYGNEQFF. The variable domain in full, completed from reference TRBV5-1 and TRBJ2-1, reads KAGVTQTPRYLIKTRGQQVTLSCSPISGHRSVSWYQQTPGQGLQFLFEYFSETQRNKGNFPGRFSGRQFSNSRSEMNVSTLELGDSALYLCASSSGVAGYGNEQFFGPGTRLTVL.

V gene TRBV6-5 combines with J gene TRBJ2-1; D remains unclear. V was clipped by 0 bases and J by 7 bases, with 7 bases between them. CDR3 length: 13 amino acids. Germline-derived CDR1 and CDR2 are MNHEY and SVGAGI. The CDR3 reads CASSYSRANEQFF. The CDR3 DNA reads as TGTGCCAGCAGTTACTCGAGAGCTAATGAGCAGTTCTTC.

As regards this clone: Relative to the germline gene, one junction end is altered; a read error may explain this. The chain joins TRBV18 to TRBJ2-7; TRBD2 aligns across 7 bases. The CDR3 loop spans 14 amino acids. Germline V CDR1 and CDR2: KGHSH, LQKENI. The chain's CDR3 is CASSAPSGDYEQYF. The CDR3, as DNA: TGTGCCAGCTCAGCACCTAGCGGTGACTACGAGCAGTACTTC.

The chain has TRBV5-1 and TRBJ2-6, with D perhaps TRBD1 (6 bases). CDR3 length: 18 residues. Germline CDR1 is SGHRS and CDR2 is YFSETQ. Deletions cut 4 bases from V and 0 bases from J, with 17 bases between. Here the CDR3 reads CASSTLDSLPSGANVLTF. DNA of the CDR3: TGCGCCAGCAGCACCCTGGACAGTCTGCCCTCTGGGGCCAACGTCCTGACTTTC.

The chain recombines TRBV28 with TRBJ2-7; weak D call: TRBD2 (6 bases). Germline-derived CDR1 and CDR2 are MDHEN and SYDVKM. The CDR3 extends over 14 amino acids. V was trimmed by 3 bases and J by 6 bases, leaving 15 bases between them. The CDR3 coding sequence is TGTGCCAGCAGTTTGGGCGAACTGGGAGGCGAGCAGTACTTC. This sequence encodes CASSLGELGGEQYF.

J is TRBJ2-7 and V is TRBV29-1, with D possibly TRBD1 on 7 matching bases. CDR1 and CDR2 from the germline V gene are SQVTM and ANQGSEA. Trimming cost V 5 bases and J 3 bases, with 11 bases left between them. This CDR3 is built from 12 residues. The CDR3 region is CSVRGTDYEQYF. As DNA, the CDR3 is TGCAGCGTTCGGGGGACAGACTACGAGCAGTACTTC.

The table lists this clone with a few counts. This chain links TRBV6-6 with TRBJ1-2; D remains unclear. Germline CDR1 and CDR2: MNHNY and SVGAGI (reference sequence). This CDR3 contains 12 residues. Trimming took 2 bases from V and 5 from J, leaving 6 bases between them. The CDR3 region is CASSYPGYGYTF. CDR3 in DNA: TGTGCCAGCAGTTACCCGGGGTATGGCTACACCTTC.

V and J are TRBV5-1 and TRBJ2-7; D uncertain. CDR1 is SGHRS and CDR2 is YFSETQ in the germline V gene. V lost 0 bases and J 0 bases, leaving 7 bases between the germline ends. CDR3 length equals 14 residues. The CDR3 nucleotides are TGCGCCAGCAGCTTGGACGTCGGCTCCTACGAGCAGTACTTC. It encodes CASSLDVGSYEQYF.

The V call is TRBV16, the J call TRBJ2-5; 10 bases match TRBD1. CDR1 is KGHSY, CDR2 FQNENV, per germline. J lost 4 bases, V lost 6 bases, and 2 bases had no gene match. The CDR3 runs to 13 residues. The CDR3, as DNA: TGTGCCAGCAGACGGGACAGGGGAGAGACCCAGTACTTC. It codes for CASRRDRGETQYF.

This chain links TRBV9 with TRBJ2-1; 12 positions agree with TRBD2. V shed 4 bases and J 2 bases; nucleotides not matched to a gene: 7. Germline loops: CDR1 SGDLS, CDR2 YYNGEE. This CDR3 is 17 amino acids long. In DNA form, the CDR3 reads TGTGCCAGCAGCTCCACTAGCGGGGGGCACCCCTACAATGAGCAGTTCTTC. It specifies CASSSTSGGHPYNEQFF.